The 21 T cell receptor beta chains listed next were all sequenced from one sample in a study of T cell responses to AZD1222 COVID-19 vaccine. Generated by immunoSEQ multiplex PCR, the TCRdb table keeps only in-frame clones and is missing some. The sample has some 100,000 clones, 92% seen once. The source was peripheral blood, collected on day 0 of AZD1222 vaccination. The source is an adult in good health.

V and J are TRBV9 and TRBJ2-2; 8 nucleotides match TRBD2. The V and J ends lost 3 bases and 1 base, in that order; junction bases with no gene match: 2. The CDR3 has 15 amino acids. The germline gives CDR1 SGDLS, CDR2 YYNGEE. In nucleotides, the CDR3 is TGTGCCAGCAGCGCGCTAGCGGGGAACACCGGGGAGCTGTTTTTT. This encodes CASSALAGNTGELFF.

The chain couples TRBV20-1 to TRBJ2-7; possibly TRBD1 for D (6 bases). The CDR3 covers 12 residues. The germline V and J ends were trimmed by 3 bases and 4 bases, with 10 bases remaining between them. The germline V gene has CDR1 DFQATT and CDR2 SNEGSKA (reference sequence). This CDR3 reads CSASYGTYEQYF. The CDR3 region has the DNA TGCAGTGCTAGTTACGGGACATACGAGCAGTACTTC.

The V call is TRBV18, the J call TRBJ2-1, with D possibly TRBD1 on 5 matching bases. CDR3 length: 13 residues. Trimming took 5 bases from V and 5 from J, leaving 10 bases between them. CDR1 is KGHSH and CDR2 is LQKENI in the germline V gene. CDR3 amino acids: CASSTGLNNEQFF. The CDR3 DNA is TGTGCCAGCTCAACAGGATTGAACAATGAGCAGTTCTTC.

The chain links TRBV5-1 to TRBJ2-7; D is unclear. Trimming pared 0 bases from V and 6 bases from J, leaving 10 bases between. The germline V gene encodes CDR1 SGHRS and CDR2 YFSETQ. The CDR3 loop spans 13 amino acids. CDR3 bases: TGCGCCAGCAGCTTGGCCCTTTCAGGCGAGCAGTACTTC. It codes for CASSLALSGEQYF.

This chain uses TRBV5-6 with TRBJ2-7; 10 bases are shared with TRBD1. CDR3 length: 14 amino acids. In germline, CDR1 is SGHDT, CDR2 YYEEEE. V lost 3 bases to trimming and J lost 5 bases; unmatched junction nucleotides: 5. The CDR3 sequence: CASSSGTGENEQYF. CDR3 sequence (DNA): TGTGCCAGCAGCTCGGGGACAGGGGAGAACGAGCAGTACTTC. Looking up the rest from reference TRBV5-6 and TRBJ2-7 gives the full variable domain: DAGVTQSPTHLIKTRGQQVTLRCSPKSGHDTVSWYQQALGQGPQFIFQYYEEEERQRGNFPDRFSGHQFPNYSSELNVNALLLGDSALYLCASSSGTGENEQYFGPGTRLTVT.

This clone was recorded a few times. The chain is built from TRBV10-1 and TRBJ1-6; 10 bases map to TRBD1. Germline lookup yields CDR1 WNHNN and CDR2 SYGVQD (reference sequence). The J segment lost 8 bases and the V segment lost 11 bases, leaving 9 bases of the junction unmatched. The CDR3 extends over 14 amino acids. This chain's CDR3 is CASSPGTGDSPLHF. CDR3 in DNA: TGCGCCTCCTCCCCCGGGACAGGGGATTCACCCCTCCACTTT.

Only one count was recorded for this clone. The CDR3 here is CASRSFFQGTNEQFF. The CDR3 bases are TGTGCCAGCAGGAGTTTTTTCCAGGGGACCAATGAGCAGTTCTTC. The J gene is TRBJ2-1, the V gene TRBV27; possibly TRBD1 for D (6 bases). V lost 6 bases and J lost 6, with 18 bases in between. CDR1 and CDR2 from the germline V gene are MNHEY and SMNVEV (reference sequence). The CDR3 is made up of 15 amino acids.

This rearrangement joins TRBV7-9 to TRBJ1-1; D is uncertain. Trimming cost V 2 bases and J 3 bases, with 10 bases left between them. The CDR3 covers 14 residues. Germline V gene sequence: CDR1 SEHNR, CDR2 FQNEAQ (reference sequence). The CDR3 loop is CASSLYALDTEAFF. CDR3 DNA: TGTGCCAGCAGCTTATACGCCCTGGACACTGAAGCTTTCTTT.

The V call is TRBV27, the J call TRBJ2-1; 10 bases map to TRBD2. J was trimmed by 7 bases and V by 1 base; bases with no gene match: 4. The CDR3 loop spans 15 amino acids. Germline V CDR1 and CDR2: MNHEY, SMNVEV (reference sequence). The CDR3 bases are TGTGCCAGCAGTTTATACAGCGGGGGGGGGAATGAGCAGTTCTTC. Translating gives CASSLYSGGGNEQFF.

This rearrangement joins TRBV27 to TRBJ1-2; perhaps TRBD1 as D (6 bases). The V gene lost 1 base and the J gene lost 6 bases, with 12 bases spanning the gap. This CDR3 contains 14 residues. The germline gives CDR1 MNHEY, CDR2 SMNVEV (reference sequence). The CDR3 nucleotides are TGTGCCAGCAGTTTATTAGGGGGGTTTAATGGCTACACCTTC. This sequence encodes CASSLLGGFNGYTF.

V is TRBV3-1 (or the pseudogene TRBV3-2) and J is TRBJ2-2; TRBD2 matches at 11 bases. The CDR3 is 17 residues long. With V trimmed by 4 bases and J by 7 bases, 11 bases remained unmatched. Germline CDR1 is LGHDT and CDR2 is YNNKEL (reference sequence). The CDR3 DNA reads as TGTGCCAGCAGCCCCGGAACTAGCGGGAGCGGGGGCGGGGAGCTGTTTTTT. It is translated as CASSPGTSGSGGGELFF.

The gene calls are TRBV27 and TRBJ2-3; 10 bases fit TRBD2. Trimming took 2 bases from V and 5 from J; bases not matched to a gene: 4. The CDR3 covers 15 residues. Germline CDR1 and CDR2: MNHEY and SMNVEV (reference sequence). DNA for the CDR3: TGTGCCAGCAGTTTACGGCTAGCGGGAGTAGATACGCAGTATTTT. This gives the protein CASSLRLAGVDTQYF.

This clone was counted between two and nine times. V usage is TRBV11-2 and J usage is TRBJ1-1, with 10 bases that match TRBD1. The CDR3 length is 13 residues. J lost 5 bases, V lost 6 bases, and 3 bases had no gene match. Looked up from germline, CDR1 is SGHAT and CDR2 is FQNNGV. The CDR3 here is CASSRTGGTEAFF. For the CDR3, the DNA is TGTGCCAGCAGTAGGACAGGGGGGACTGAAGCTTTCTTT.

V gene TRBV25-1 combines with J gene TRBJ2-1; D call uncertain. CDR1 MGHDK and CDR2 SYGVNS come from the germline V gene. There are 14 residues in the CDR3. The germline V and J ends were trimmed by 5 bases and 9 bases, with 17 bases remaining between them. Written as DNA, the CDR3 is TGTGCCAGCAGTTTGACCCAAATGTCCGGTGAGCAGTTCTTC. Amino acid sequence: CASSLTQMSGEQFF.

The J gene is TRBJ1-1, the V gene TRBV7-2, with D possibly matching TRBD1 (6 bases). In germline, CDR1 is SGHTA, CDR2 FQGNSA. V dropped 2 bases and J dropped 0 bases, with 22 bases sitting between them. CDR3 size: 19 residues. This CDR3 is CASSLTPTRDRTMNTEAFF. DNA for the CDR3: TGTGCCAGCAGCTTAACGCCTACACGAGACAGGACGATGAACACTGAAGCTTTCTTT.

The V and J genes are TRBV7-9 and TRBJ2-5, with D possibly TRBD1 on 5 matching bases. The CDR3 has 14 residues. The germline CDR1 and CDR2 sequences are SEHNR and FQNEAQ (reference sequence). The V and J ends lost 11 bases and 1 base respectively, with 17 bases between them. The DNA of the CDR3 is TGTGCCCTCGCGAAACAGGTCCCCCAAGAGACCCAGTACTTC. Protein sequence: CALAKQVPQETQYF. Drawing the rest from reference TRBV7-9 and TRBJ2-5, the complete variable domain is DTGVSQNPRHKITKRGQNVTFRCDPISEHNRLYWYRQTLGQGPEFLTYFQNEAQLEKSRLLSDRFSAERPKGSFSTLEIQRTEQGDSAMYLCALAKQVPQETQYFGPGTRLLVL.

The rearrangement links TRBV4-2 to TRBJ1-5; TRBD1 agrees at 7 bases. V lost 1 base, J lost 1 base, and 13 bases stayed unmatched. Germline V CDR1 and CDR2: LGHNA, YNFKEQ. The CDR3 length is 19 residues. CDR3 amino acids: CASSQASGTDKRSNQPQHF. The CDR3 DNA is TGTGCCAGCAGCCAAGCTTCTGGGACAGACAAAAGGAGCAATCAGCCCCAGCATTTT.

The chain has TRBV7-9 and TRBJ2-5; TRBD1 aligns across 8 bases. This CDR3 has 17 amino acids. CDR1 SEHNR and CDR2 FQNEAQ come from the germline V gene (reference sequence). J lost 6 bases, V lost 2 bases, and 14 bases had no gene match. The CDR3 region is CASSLKGGQGVRKTQYF. The CDR3 region has the DNA TGTGCCAGCAGCTTAAAGGGCGGACAGGGAGTTCGGAAGACCCAGTACTTC.

V and J are TRBV12-3 or TRBV12-4 and TRBJ1-3; no clear D gene. The CDR3 is made up of 13 amino acids. Trimming shortened V by 9 bases and J by 0 bases, and 9 bases separated the two germline ends. DNA of the CDR3: TGTGCCAGTGAAGAAAACTCTGGAAACACCATATATTTT. Residues: CASEENSGNTIYF.

The CDR3 nucleotides read TGTGCCAGCAGCCTCGTTGGGGGGAATGAAAAACTGTTTTTT. This sequence encodes CASSLVGGNEKLFF. This sequence joins TRBV2 and TRBJ1-4; possible D gene TRBD1, 5 bases. The germline CDR1 and CDR2 sequences are SNHLY and FYNNEI. There are 14 residues in the CDR3. Trimming cost V 6 bases and J 5 bases, with 13 bases left between them.

A few counts support this clone. The chain recombines TRBV7-9 with TRBJ2-2, with D possibly being TRBD2 (6 bases). V was pared by 4 bases and J by 13 bases, with 16 bases between. Germline V lookup: CDR1 SEHNR, CDR2 FQNEAQ (reference sequence). This CDR3 has 13 amino acids. CDR3 loop: CASSSKNGGGLFF. CDR3 sequence (DNA): TGTGCCAGCAGCTCCAAGAACGGGGGTGGGCTGTTTTTT.